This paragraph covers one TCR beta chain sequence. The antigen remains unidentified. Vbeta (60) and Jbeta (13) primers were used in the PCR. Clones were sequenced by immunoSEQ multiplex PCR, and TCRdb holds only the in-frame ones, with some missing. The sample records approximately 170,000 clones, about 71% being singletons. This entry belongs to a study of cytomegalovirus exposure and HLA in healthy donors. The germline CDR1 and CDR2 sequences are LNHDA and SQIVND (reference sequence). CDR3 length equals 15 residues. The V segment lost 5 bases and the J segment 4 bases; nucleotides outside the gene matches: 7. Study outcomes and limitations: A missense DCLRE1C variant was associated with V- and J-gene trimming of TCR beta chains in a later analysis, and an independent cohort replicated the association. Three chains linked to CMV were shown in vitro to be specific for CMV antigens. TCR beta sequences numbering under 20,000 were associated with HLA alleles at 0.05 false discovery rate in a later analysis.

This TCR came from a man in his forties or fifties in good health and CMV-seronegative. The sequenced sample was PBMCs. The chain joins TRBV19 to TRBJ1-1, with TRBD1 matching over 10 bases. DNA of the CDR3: TGTGCCAGTAGTGATTGGGGACAGGGGATCACTGAAGCTTTCTTT. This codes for CASSDWGQGITEAFF. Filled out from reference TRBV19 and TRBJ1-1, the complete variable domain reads DGGITQSPKYLFRKEGQNVTLSCEQNLNHDAMYWYRQDPGQGLRLIYYSQIVNDFQKGDIAEGYSVSREKKESFPLTVTSAQKNPTAFYLCASSDWGQGITEAFFGQGTRLTVV.